Below, 25 T cell receptor beta chains from the same sample are listed, as sequenced in a study of cytomegalovirus exposure and HLA in healthy donors. A multiplex PCR was run with 60 Vbeta primers and 13 Jbeta primers. Sequenced by immunoSEQ multiplex PCR; TCRdb stores in-frame clones only, minus some. The sample has 190,000 or so clones; roughly four fifths are singletons. The sample taken for sequencing was PBMCs. These receptors all stem from a man in his fifties or sixties in good health and CMV-seronegative.

The V and J genes are TRBV6-1 and TRBJ2-3; TRBD1 matches 7 bases. Germline assignment: CDR1 MNHNS and CDR2 SASEGT. This CDR3 region has 15 residues. Trimming at V came to 2 bases and at J to 0 bases, leaving 2 bases not matched to a gene. The CDR3 loop reads CASSERGQSTDTQYF. The CDR3 DNA is TGTGCCAGCAGTGAACGGGGACAGAGCACAGATACGCAGTATTTT.

This clone was observed a single time. The rearrangement links TRBV7-9 to TRBJ1-2; possible D gene TRBD1, 5 bases. Trimming removed 3 bases at V and 3 bases at J, with 17 bases between. This CDR3 contains 16 residues. Germline CDR1 is SEHNR and CDR2 is FQNEAQ (reference sequence). This chain's CDR3 is CASSLAGGKADYGYTF. The DNA for the CDR3 is TGTGCCAGCAGCTTGGCCGGGGGTAAAGCGGACTATGGCTACACCTTC.

The J gene is TRBJ2-1, the V gene TRBV4-3; TRBD2 agrees at 9 bases. V was clipped by 4 bases and J by 5 bases; unmatched bases: 6. The germline V gene has CDR1 LGHNA and CDR2 YSLEER. This CDR3 is 15 amino acids long. CDR3 in DNA: TGCGCCAGCAGCCCACGGACTAGCGTCGACAATGAGCAGTTCTTC. Its translation: CASSPRTSVDNEQFF.

This clone was seen a single time. This chain joins TRBV21-1 and TRBJ1-2. TRBV21-1 is listed as a pseudogene. The CDR3 extends over 14 amino acids. For the CDR3, the DNA is TGTGCCAGCAGGGGGGACTCTAGCGTCTATGGCTACACCTTC. The encoded protein is CASRGDSSVYGYTF.

This clone was detected only a few times. The chain recombines TRBV4-3 with TRBJ1-3; perhaps TRBD1 as D (5 bases). This CDR3 is built from 16 residues. Germline V lookup: CDR1 LGHNA, CDR2 YSLEER. The V end lost 0 bases, the J end lost 2 bases, and 11 bases lay between the germline ends. The chain's CDR3 is CASSQDLRQTGNTIYF. CDR3 nucleotide sequence: TGCGCCAGCAGCCAAGATCTCAGACAGACTGGAAACACCATATATTTT.

The chain joins TRBV11-2 to TRBJ2-3; D remains ambiguous. The germline V gene encodes CDR1 SGHAT and CDR2 FQNNGV. Trimming cost V 5 bases and J 2 bases, with 17 bases left between them. There are 16 residues in the CDR3. CDR3 DNA: TGTGCCAGCAGCCCCCGGCCTGCGGTACTCACAGATACGCAGTATTTT. Its protein is CASSPRPAVLTDTQYF. Together with reference TRBV11-2 and TRBJ2-3, the CDR3 gives the full variable domain: EAGVAQSPRYKIIEKRQSVAFWCNPISGHATLYWYQQILGQGPKLLIQFQNNGVVDDSQLPKDRFSAERLKGVDSTLKIQPAKLEDSAVYLCASSPRPAVLTDTQYFGPGTRLTVL.

The J gene is TRBJ1-1, the V gene TRBV19, with TRBD1 as a possible D gene (5 bases). The CDR3 spans 15 residues. Trimming took 1 base from V and 2 from J, leaving 11 bases between them. Germline V CDR1 and CDR2: LNHDA, SQIVND (reference sequence). CDR3 residues: CASSIGRGFNTEAFF. The DNA for the CDR3 is TGTGCCAGTAGTATAGGGCGGGGGTTTAACACTGAAGCTTTCTTT.

The chain is built from TRBV5-1 and TRBJ1-3; a weak D match, TRBD1 (6 bases). Germline-derived CDR1 and CDR2 are SGHRS and YFSETQ. Trimming stripped 2 bases from V and 1 base from J, with 16 bases between. The CDR3 has 17 amino acids. This CDR3 reads CASSFTGQFGSGNTIYF. CDR3 nucleotide sequence: TGCGCCAGCAGCTTTACAGGGCAATTTGGTTCTGGAAACACCATATATTTT.

This clone was picked up one time. This chain uses TRBV18 with TRBJ2-7, with a weak D call TRBD1 (5 bases). The germline gives CDR1 KGHSH, CDR2 LQKENI. The CDR3 is 13 residues long. V was pared by 1 base and J by 1 base, with 5 bases between. The CDR3 DNA reads TGTGCCAGCTCACCACGACAGTCCTACGAGCAGTACTTC. Translated: CASSPRQSYEQYF.

On this clone: Other DNA sequences from this sample encode an identical CDR3 as well. The chain links TRBV9 to TRBJ1-2, with TRBD1 identical over 9 bases. The germline CDR1 and CDR2 sequences are SGDLS and YYNGEE. The CDR3 is 14 residues long. Unmatched junction bases numbered 1, after V lost 0 bases and J lost 4 bases. CDR3: CASSVGDRVYGYTF. The CDR3 DNA is TGTGCCAGCAGCGTAGGGGACAGGGTCTATGGCTACACCTTC.

The chain combines TRBV7-3 with TRBJ2-3, with TRBD2 identical over 11 bases. CDR3 length equals 16 residues. V lost 1 base to trimming and J lost 3 bases; unmatched junction nucleotides: 3. CDR1 is SGHTA and CDR2 is FQGTGA in the germline V gene. The chain's CDR3 is CASSLSSSGGTDTQYF. The CDR3 nucleotides read TGTGCCAGCAGCTTAAGTTCTAGCGGGGGGACAGATACGCAGTATTTT.

The chain links TRBV27 to TRBJ2-3, with 7 nucleotides matching TRBD1. CDR3 length: 16 amino acids. The germline gives CDR1 MNHEY, CDR2 SMNVEV (reference sequence). V was pared by 5 bases and J by 0 bases, with 8 bases of the junction left unmatched. The CDR3 DNA is TGTGCCAGCAGTCTCCGACAGGGCGCTAGCACAGATACGCAGTATTTT. Its protein is CASSLRQGASTDTQYF.

This clone has a handful of counts. A junction boundary mismatches the germline segment, possibly from a read error. The V call is TRBV2, the J call TRBJ1-2; maybe TRBD1 (6 bases). This CDR3 contains 17 residues. In germline, CDR1 is SNHLY, CDR2 FYNNEI. The CDR3 loop reads CASSEAGPGQGPGGVAF. CDR3 nucleotides: TGTGCCAGCAGTGAAGCGGGTCCGGGACAAGGACCGGGGGGTGTAGCCTTC.

This chain connects TRBV5-1 to TRBJ2-6; 10 bases map to TRBD1. The CDR3 runs to 18 residues. After removal of 0 bases from V and 4 bases from J, the junction contained 7 bases not matched to a gene. CDR1 and CDR2 from the germline V gene are SGHRS and YFSETQ. The CDR3 loop reads CASSLGPGQGPGANVLTF. The CDR3 DNA reads as TGCGCCAGCAGCTTGGGTCCGGGACAGGGGCCCGGGGCCAACGTCCTGACTTTC.

This rearrangement joins TRBV7-2 to TRBJ2-2; D unresolved. This CDR3 has 15 amino acids. Germline V gene data show CDR1 as SGHTA and CDR2 as FQGNSA. V gave up 1 base and J gave up 1 base, with 7 bases separating them. The CDR3: CASSLVNKNTGELFF. For the CDR3, the DNA is TGTGCCAGCAGCTTAGTCAACAAGAACACCGGGGAGCTGTTTTTT.

V is TRBV7-9 and J is TRBJ2-4; TRBD1 agrees at 8 bases. V gave up 3 bases and J gave up 2 bases; unmatched junction bases: 3. Germline V CDR1 and CDR2: SEHNR, FQNEAQ (reference sequence). This CDR3 contains 15 residues. The CDR3 sequence: CASSLTGVTKNIQYF. For the CDR3, the DNA is TGTGCCAGCAGCTTGACAGGGGTAACCAAAAACATTCAGTACTTC.

The V call is TRBV9, the J call TRBJ1-3, with D uncertain. This CDR3 contains 14 residues. Trimming pared 2 bases from V and 0 bases from J, leaving 6 bases between. Germline-derived CDR1 and CDR2 are SGDLS and YYNGEE. In nucleotides, the CDR3 is TGTGCCAGCAGCGTGCACTACTCTGGAAACACCATATATTTT. Its translation: CASSVHYSGNTIYF.

V is TRBV6-1 and J is TRBJ1-1; tentative D call: TRBD1 (6 bases). The CDR3 has 14 amino acids. Germline CDR1 reads MNHNS; CDR2 reads SASEGT. Trimming removed 6 bases from V and 0 bases from J, with 11 bases in between. CDR3 region: CASRGDIMNTEAFF. The DNA of the CDR3 is TGTGCCAGCAGGGGGGACATCATGAACACTGAAGCTTTCTTT.

The CDR3 protein is CSVRKQGSEAFF. The CDR3 DNA is TGCAGCGTTAGGAAACAGGGGTCTGAAGCTTTCTTT. The V call is TRBV29-1, the J call TRBJ1-1; 7 nucleotides align to TRBD1. This CDR3 region has 12 residues. The V segment lost 5 bases and the J segment 6 bases; nucleotides outside the gene matches: 6. Germline values: CDR1 SQVTM, CDR2 ANQGSEA.

The V gene is TRBV2, the J gene TRBJ2-7; D is possibly TRBD2 (6 bases). CDR3 length: 16 residues. V lost 6 bases and J 4 bases, leaving 22 bases between the germline ends. Germline loops: CDR1 SNHLY, CDR2 FYNNEI. CDR3 DNA: TGTGCCAGCAGCGGCGATACTAATGGAGGGAAATACGAGCAGTACTTC. It is translated as CASSGDTNGGKYEQYF.

The chain combines TRBV5-1 with TRBJ1-6; 11 positions match TRBD1. The CDR3 is 16 residues long. With 4 bases clipped from V and 7 bases from J, the junction kept 7 bases outside the gene matches. Germline V gene lookup returns CDR1 SGHRS and CDR2 YFSETQ. In nucleotides, the CDR3 is TGCGCCAGCAGCGTAGGGACAGGGGGTTGGAATTCACCCCTCCACTTT. Its protein is CASSVGTGGWNSPLHF. Together with reference TRBV5-1 and TRBJ1-6, the CDR3 gives the full variable domain: KAGVTQTPRYLIKTRGQQVTLSCSPISGHRSVSWYQQTPGQGLQFLFEYFSETQRNKGNFPGRFSGRQFSNSRSEMNVSTLELGDSALYLCASSVGTGGWNSPLHFGNGTRLTVT.

This clone was found once. The V call is TRBV19, the J call TRBJ1-1; TRBD1 might be the D (5 bases). With 6 bases removed from V and 0 bases from J, the gap between germline ends came to 14 bases. This CDR3 region has 15 residues. Per germline, CDR1 LNHDA and CDR2 SQIVND (reference sequence). The CDR3 sequence is CASSLGGHVNTEAFF. In nucleotides, the CDR3 is TGTGCCAGTAGCCTGGGCGGACACGTGAACACTGAAGCTTTCTTT.

The chain couples TRBV7-8 to TRBJ2-7; 8 bases match TRBD2. The germline CDR1 and CDR2 sequences are SGHVS and FQNEAQ. The length of the CDR3 is 15 residues. With 2 bases clipped from V and 0 bases from J, the junction kept 3 bases outside the gene matches. The CDR3 coding sequence is TGTGCCAGCAGCTTACCTAGCGGGTCCTCCTACGAGCAGTACTTC. As protein: CASSLPSGSSYEQYF. Full variable domain (rest looked up from reference TRBV7-8 and TRBJ2-7): GAGVSQSPRYKVAKRGQDVALRCDPISGHVSLFWYQQALGQGPEFLTYFQNEAQLDKSGLPSDRFFAERPEGSVSTLKIQRTQQEDSAVYLCASSLPSGSSYEQYFGPGTRLTVT.

The V gene is TRBV7-2, the J gene TRBJ1-2; a weak D match, TRBD1 (5 bases). The germline V and J ends were trimmed by 4 bases and 2 bases, with 11 bases remaining between them. The CDR3 covers 14 residues. Germline CDR1 and CDR2: SGHTA and FQGNSA. The CDR3 nucleotides read TGTGCCAGCAGCTCGGGACTGAGGAACTATGGCTACACCTTC. Protein sequence: CASSSGLRNYGYTF.

The CDR3 loop reads CASSFRDRGIEAFF. The CDR3 nucleotides read TGTGCCAGCAGTTTCCGGGACAGGGGAATTGAAGCTTTCTTT. The chain couples TRBV6-5 to TRBJ1-1; TRBD1 matches 10 bases. Germline CDR1 reads MNHEY; CDR2 reads SVGAGI. J gave up 7 bases and V 4 bases, and 6 bases lay outside the gene matches. There are 14 residues in the CDR3.